Below are 2 T cell receptor beta chains sequenced from a single sample in a study of T cells in Graves' hyperthyroidism and ophthalmopathy. TCR beta CDR3 sequences were amplified from RNA transcripts. The study used the HTBI primer set for a first-round RT-PCR of the TCR CDR3. TCRdb reprocessed the multiplex PCR reads via MiXCR and lists one record per CDR3 protein. The sample contains about 380,000 distinct CDR3 sequences, about 18% of which appear only once. Material: blood. Receptor source: a man between 18 and 35 years old with Graves' ophthalmopathy.

CDR3 sequence: CASTLDRVADTQYF. The CDR3 coding sequence is TGTGCCAGCACCTTAGACAGGGTTGCAGATACGCAGTATTTT. The chain uses TRBV6-1 and TRBJ2-3, with 7 nucleotides matching TRBD1. V shed 7 bases and J 4 bases; nucleotides not matched to a gene: 8. Germline V gene sequence: CDR1 MNHNS, CDR2 SASEGT. The CDR3 is 14 residues long.

This clonotype was picked up many times. The chain joins TRBV2 to TRBJ2-7, with D maybe TRBD2 (5 bases). V gave up 7 bases and J gave up 3 bases, with 16 bases separating them. The CDR3 runs to 14 residues. The germline V gene has CDR1 SNHLY and CDR2 FYNNEI. CDR3 in DNA: TGTGCCAGCAATCGACTACAGTCCCTCTACGAGCAGTACTTC. Amino acids: CASNRLQSLYEQYF.